The following is a TCR beta chain sequence with its context. No antigen is known for it. These data originate in a study of tumor-infiltrating lymphocytes in primary liver carcinoma. Study-wide findings and caveats: Relative to blood, tumors carried a significantly larger fraction of the repertoire in their top 250 clones (p = 0.039).

The CDR3 sequence is 13 residues long. CDR1 is SEHNR and CDR2 is FQNEAQ in the germline V gene (reference sequence). The V end lost 0 bases, the J end lost 8 bases, and 10 bases lay between the germline ends. Priming with a constant-region primer yielded TCR beta cDNA from 450 to 600 ng total RNA. Each TCR beta library was derived from three nested multiplex PCR rounds that employed slightly modified ARM-PCR. Investigators reported that the first two PCR rounds, at 10 to 11 cycles each, used TRBV1-TRBV30 forward primers with a C-beta reverse primer. Using its own MiXCR run on the multiplex PCR reads, TCRdb lists one record per CDR3 protein. The data contain roughly 120,000 distinct CDR3 sequences, 64% of them singletons. The study co-extracted DNA and RNA from 20-30 mg of unsorted bulk tissue.

Sample: liver tumor tissue from sampling region 3. The subset is: tumor region T3, left-lateral pole. The receptor was derived from a woman in her sixties or seventies with primary liver carcinoma and hepatitis B virus infection. This chain links TRBV7-9 with TRBJ1-2; D is unclear. DNA for the CDR3: TGTGCCAGCAGCTTAGCCCCGAGAGGAGGCTACACCTTC. It encodes CASSLAPRGGYTF.